Listed here are 10 T cell receptor beta chains from one sample, sequenced in a study of T cells in Graves' hyperthyroidism and ophthalmopathy. The investigators amplified TCR beta CDR3 regions from RNA transcripts. The HTBI primer set was used in a first-round RT-PCR of the TCR CDR3. TCRdb passed the multiplex PCR reads through MiXCR, listing each CDR3 protein once. Counted here are 350,000 to 450,000 distinct CDR3 sequences, 11% to 15% occurring once; the ten biggest clones make up around 10%. Sequenced: blood. The receptors come from a woman in her sixties or seventies with Graves' hyperthyroidism.

The table lists this clonotype with many counts. The chain is built from TRBV6-1 and TRBJ2-5, with 11 bases matching TRBD1. The CDR3 consists of 15 residues. V lost 7 bases and J lost 5; bases outside the gene matches: 9. Per the germline V gene, CDR1 is MNHNS and CDR2 is SASEGT. The CDR3 spells CASTRTGGRAETQYF. The DNA of the CDR3 is TGTGCCAGCACCCGGACAGGGGGCCGGGCGGAGACCCAGTACTTC.

This clonotype was observed many times. The genes are TRBV28 and TRBJ2-7, with D perhaps being TRBD1 or TRBD2 (5 bases each). Deletions cut 5 bases from V and 4 bases from J, with 18 bases between. The CDR3 consists of 15 residues. From germline, CDR1 is MDHEN and CDR2 SYDVKM. CDR3 sequence (DNA): TGTGCCAGCAGTCGCCGGGGCGTGGGGAAGTACGAGCAGTACTTC. Its protein product is CASSRRGVGKYEQYF.

This clonotype was seen more than once but under ten times. The chain couples TRBV5-1 to TRBJ2-3; 8 nucleotides agree with TRBD2. Per the germline V gene, CDR1 is SGHRS and CDR2 is YFSETQ. Losses at the gene ends were 4 bases for V and 7 bases for J; bases not matched to a gene: 8. The CDR3 loop spans 14 amino acids. CDR3 in DNA: TGCGCCAGCAGCCTGTCCGGGGGGGTATATACGCAGTATTTT. Translated: CASSLSGGVYTQYF.

Worth noting for this clonotype: A much larger clone differs from this one at a single base, so this may be a read error. The J gene is TRBJ2-3, the V gene TRBV9, with 10 bases lining up with TRBD2. The CDR3 sequence is 18 residues long. Germline CDR1 and CDR2: SGDLS and YYNGEE. The J segment lost 1 base and the V segment lost 4 bases, leaving 12 bases of the junction unmatched. The CDR3 protein is CASSKTSGNRWGTDTQYF. The CDR3 nucleotides are TGTGCCAGCAGCAAAACTAGCGGGAATCGGTGGGGCACAGATACGCAGTATTTT.

The CDR3 region is CASSSTTAPGPYEQYF. The CDR3 DNA is TGTGCCAGCAGCTCCACGACGGCTCCGGGGCCCTACGAGCAGTACTTC. The chain is built from TRBV7-6 and TRBJ2-7, with D perhaps given as TRBD1 or TRBD2 (5 bases each). The germline CDR1 and CDR2 sequences are SGHVS and FNYEAQ. V dropped 4 bases and J dropped 2 bases, with 18 bases sitting between them. CDR3 length equals 16 residues.

This chain uses TRBV15 with TRBJ2-5; D remains unclear. V was cut by 2 bases and J by 4 bases, with 2 bases left in between. Germline V lookup: CDR1 LNHNV, CDR2 YYDKDF (reference sequence). The CDR3 loop spans 11 amino acids. For the CDR3, the DNA is TGTGCCACCAGCAGAACAGAGACCCAGTACTTC. Translated: CATSRTETQYF.

This clonotype came up many times. This chain joins TRBV6-1 and TRBJ2-2; 9 bases are a match to TRBD1. Germline CDR1 MNHNS, CDR2 SASEGT. The junction had 3 bases not matched to a gene; V was cut back by 7 bases and J by 3 bases. The CDR3 sequence is 14 residues long. CDR3 DNA sequence: TGTGCCAGCAAAGGGACAGGGCACACCGGGGAGCTGTTTTTT. This sequence encodes CASKGTGHTGELFF.

This clonotype was found many times. The V call is TRBV7-2, the J call TRBJ2-1; D perhaps matches TRBD2 (5 bases). CDR3 length: 13 residues. The V and J ends lost 2 bases and 10 bases respectively, with 12 bases between them. The germline V gene encodes CDR1 SGHTA and CDR2 FQGNSA. The CDR3 DNA sequence: TGTGCCAGCAGCTTACGTAGCTCGGGGGAGCAGTTCTTC. This translates into CASSLRSSGEQFF.

The genes are TRBV4-1 and TRBJ1-2; TRBD1 might be the D (5 bases). CDR1 and CDR2 (germline): MGHRA, YSYEKL. The CDR3 has 17 amino acids. V shed 5 bases and J shed 0 bases, with 19 bases lying between them. CDR3 coding DNA: TGCGCCAGCAGCTTCCGGACACGTCTCAAATCTAACTATGGCTACACCTTC. Its protein is CASSFRTRLKSNYGYTF.

In this sample, this clonotype turned up many times. The V and J genes are TRBV7-9 and TRBJ1-2; 10 bases agree with TRBD1. V was clipped by 5 bases and J by 0 bases; unmatched bases: 15. From germline, CDR1 is SEHNR and CDR2 FQNEAQ (reference sequence). The CDR3 loop spans 19 amino acids. The CDR3 is CASSPYAPDRGEANYGYTF. The CDR3 nucleotides read TGTGCCAGCAGCCCCTATGCCCCGGACAGGGGGGAAGCTAACTATGGCTACACCTTC.